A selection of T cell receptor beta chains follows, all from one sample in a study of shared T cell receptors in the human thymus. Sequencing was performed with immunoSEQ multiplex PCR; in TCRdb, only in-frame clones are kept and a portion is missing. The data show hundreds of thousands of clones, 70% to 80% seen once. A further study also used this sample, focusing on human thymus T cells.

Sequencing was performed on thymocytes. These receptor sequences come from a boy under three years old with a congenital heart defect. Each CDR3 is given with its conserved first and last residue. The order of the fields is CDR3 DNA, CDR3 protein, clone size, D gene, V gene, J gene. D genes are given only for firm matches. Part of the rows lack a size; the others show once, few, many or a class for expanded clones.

TGTGCCACCATCCGTGAAGCGGGAGGGGATACGCAGTATTTT	CATIREAGGDTQYF	-	TRBD2	TRBV7-9	TRBJ2-3
TGTGCCAGCAGCCCTGCCGGGTGGGCGAACACCGGGGAGCTGTTTTTT	CASSPAGWANTGELFF	-	-	TRBV13	TRBJ2-2
TGTGCCAGCAGCTGGGGCCCCCGGGCTAAGCAGGTCTATGAGCAGTTCTTC	CASSWGPRAKQVYEQFF	-	-	TRBV5-4	TRBJ2-1
TGTGCCAGCAATACAGGTGGGGTCTATGGCTACACCTTC	CASNTGGVYGYTF	-	-	TRBV6-6	TRBJ1-2
TGTGCCACCAGTTTAGGGCGCACAGATACGCAGTATTTT	CATSLGRTDTQYF	-	-	TRBV27	TRBJ2-3
TGTGCCAGCAGTGGGGACTCCAAAGGGGCCACTGAAGCTTTCTTT	CASSGDSKGATEAFF	-	-	TRBV2	TRBJ1-1
TGTGCCAGCAGCTTTTCCAGGGATCCGGCAACTAATGAAAAACTGTTTTTT	CASSFSRDPATNEKLFF	few	-	TRBV7-9	TRBJ1-4
TGCGCCAGCAGCTGGATCTACAGGGGGGGGGCGTCCTTGGGGATTTGGCCCTACGAGCAGTACTTC	CASSWIYRGGASLGIWPYEQYF	-	-	TRBV5-1	TRBJ2-7
TGTGCCAGTAGTCCTCGGGCAGGGGTGACAGATACGCAGTATTTT	CASSPRAGVTDTQYF	-	-	TRBV19	TRBJ2-3
TGCAGCGCTGAAGAACAGGCACAGTACCAAGAGACCCAGTACTTC	CSAEEQAQYQETQYF	-	-	TRBV29-1	TRBJ2-5
TGTGCCAGCAGCTCCATACAGGTCTACGAGCAGTACTTC	CASSSIQVYEQYF	-	-	TRBV5-6	TRBJ2-7
TGCAGCTGGGCTCAGATCAATGAGCAGTTCTTC	CSWAQINEQFF	-	-	TRBV29-1	TRBJ2-1
TGTGCCAGCAGCAGGACGGGACATGAGTCCGAAGCTTTCTTT	CASSRTGHESEAFF	-	-	TRBV7-2	TRBJ1-1
TGTGCCTGGACAGGACTAGCGGAAATCCAAGAGACCCAGTACTTC	CAWTGLAEIQETQYF	-	TRBD2	TRBV30	TRBJ2-5
TGCGCCAGCAGCCAAGCCCCCCGGACAGGGGGCGGGGAGCTGTTTTTT	CASSQAPRTGGGELFF	-	TRBD1	TRBV4-3	TRBJ2-2
TGTGCCAGCAGTTGGAGGGTGGGTGGCTCCTACGAGCAGTACTTC	CASSWRVGGSYEQYF	-	-	TRBV6-5	TRBJ2-7
TGTGCCAGCAGCTCTAGCGGACTCGAGCAGTACTTC	CASSSSGLEQYF	-	TRBD2	TRBV7-9	TRBJ2-7
TGTGCCAGCAGGGCCGGACAGGGCTACAATGAGCAGTTCTTC	CASRAGQGYNEQFF	-	TRBD1	TRBV13	TRBJ2-1
TGTGCCAGCAGCTTGGTCAGCTATGGCTACACCTTC	CASSLVSYGYTF	-	-	TRBV5-4	TRBJ1-2
TGCGCCAGCAGTGAGCGACAGGGCTATCAGCCCCAGCATTTT	CASSERQGYQPQHF	few	TRBD1	TRBV10-2	TRBJ1-5
TGTGCCAGCTCACCGCGGACCTCGGTAAGGGGAGATACGCAGTATTTT	CASSPRTSVRGDTQYF	-	-	TRBV18	TRBJ2-3